Listed below are T cell receptor beta chains from one sample, sequenced in a study of blood T cell repertoires in COVID-19. Only in-frame clones appear in the TCRdb table, and some are missing; sequencing was by immunoSEQ multiplex PCR. Here the sample spans some 43,000 clones, approximately 84% being singletons. Sample: peripheral blood. The receptors derive from a man aged 45-65 years with active or convalescent COVID-19. Each CDR3 is given with its conserved first and last residue.

J: TRBJ2-7
V: TRBV12-3/TRBV12-4
CDR3: CASSLGLYEQYF

J: TRBJ2-1
V: TRBV18
CDR3: CASSGQGNYNEQFF

J: TRBJ2-7
V: TRBV5-5
CDR3: CATGLASYEQYF

J: TRBJ1-1
V: TRBV25-1
CDR3: CASSRNTEAFF

J: TRBJ1-5
V: TRBV28
CDR3: CASRTGGLNQPQHF

J: TRBJ2-5
V: TRBV5-8
CDR3: CASSLDFWSSGGEQETQYF

J: TRBJ2-7
V: TRBV5-1
CDR3: CASSWGTGYEQYF

J: TRBJ2-3
V: TRBV4-1
CDR3: CASSGSLNIGDTQYF

J: TRBJ2-5
V: TRBV9
CDR3: CASSPRGLAGQETQYF

J: TRBJ2-5
V: TRBV7-6
CDR3: CASSRLAGATQETQYF

J: TRBJ2-5
V: TRBV7-7
CDR3: CASSPLKLQETQYF

J: TRBJ1-6
V: TRBV5-1
CDR3: CASSSRQSYNSPLHF

J: TRBJ2-5
V: TRBV6-5
CDR3: CASTAQRGGLETQYF

J: TRBJ2-1
V: TRBV7-9
CDR3: CASSYDRTTYNEQFF

J: TRBJ2-1
V: TRBV3-1/TRBV3-2
CDR3: CASGKTGLNEQFF

J: TRBJ2-5
V: TRBV9
CDR3: CASSVVTTAQETQYF